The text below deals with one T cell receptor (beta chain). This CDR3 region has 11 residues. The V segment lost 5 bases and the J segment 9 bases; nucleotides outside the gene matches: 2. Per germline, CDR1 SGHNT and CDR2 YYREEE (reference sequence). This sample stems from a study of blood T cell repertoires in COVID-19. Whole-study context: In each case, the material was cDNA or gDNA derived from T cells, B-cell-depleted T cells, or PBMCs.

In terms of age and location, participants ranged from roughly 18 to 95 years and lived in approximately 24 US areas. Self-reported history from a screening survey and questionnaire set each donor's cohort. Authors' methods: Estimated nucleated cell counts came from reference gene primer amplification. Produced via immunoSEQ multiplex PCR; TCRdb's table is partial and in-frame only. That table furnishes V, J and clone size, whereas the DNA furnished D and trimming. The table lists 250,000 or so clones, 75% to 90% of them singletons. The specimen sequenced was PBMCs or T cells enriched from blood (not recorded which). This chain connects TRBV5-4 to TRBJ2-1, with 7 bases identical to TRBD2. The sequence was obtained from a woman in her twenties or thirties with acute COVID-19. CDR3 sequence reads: CASSWEGEQFF. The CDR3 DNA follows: TGTGCCAGCAGTTGGGAGGGTGAGCAGTTCTTC.